Sequencing of this T cell receptor (beta chain) was carried out in a study of patients and donors after allogeneic stem cell transplantation. TCRdb reanalysed the RT-PCR reads using MiXCR and keeps one entry per CDR3 protein. The sample includes 800,000 to 1,000,000 distinct CDR3 sequences, 18% of them seen just once. The CDR3 is 17 residues long. In germline, CDR1 is LGHNA, CDR2 YSLEER. Trimming removed 3 bases at V and 0 bases at J, with 12 bases between. In this sample, this clonotype turned up a few times. Sequencing used blood, either unsorted or a sorted T cell fraction (not recorded which). The sequence was obtained from a human donor who was either an allogeneic HSCT recipient or a stem cell or donor lymphocyte infusion donor (not recorded which). It is not recorded whose cells these are; they may come from a transplant donor. The V and J genes are TRBV4-3 and TRBJ2-6, with D possibly matching TRBD2 (6 bases). The CDR3 DNA follows: TGCGCCAGCAGCCACGGGACTCGGAGCTCTGGGGCCAACGTCCTGACTTTC. Translation gives CASSHGTRSSGANVLTF.